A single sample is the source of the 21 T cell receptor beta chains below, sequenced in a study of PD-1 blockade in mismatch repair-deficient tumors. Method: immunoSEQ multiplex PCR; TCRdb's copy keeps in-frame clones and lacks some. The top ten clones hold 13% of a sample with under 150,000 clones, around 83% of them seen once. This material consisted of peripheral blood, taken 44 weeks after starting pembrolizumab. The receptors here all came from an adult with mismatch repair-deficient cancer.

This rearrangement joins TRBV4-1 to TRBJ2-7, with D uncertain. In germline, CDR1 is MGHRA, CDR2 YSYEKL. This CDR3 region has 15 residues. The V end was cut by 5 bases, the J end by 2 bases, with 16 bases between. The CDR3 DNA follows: TGCGCCAGCAGCAAAAAAACATCGAACCCCTACGAGCAGTACTTC. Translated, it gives CASSKKTSNPYEQYF.

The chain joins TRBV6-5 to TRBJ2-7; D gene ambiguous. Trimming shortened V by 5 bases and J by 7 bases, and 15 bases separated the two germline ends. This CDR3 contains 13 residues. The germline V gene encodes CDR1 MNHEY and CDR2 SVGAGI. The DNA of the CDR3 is TGTGCCAGCAGTCTGGGGATCGCCGGAGAGCAGTACTTC. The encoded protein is CASSLGIAGEQYF.

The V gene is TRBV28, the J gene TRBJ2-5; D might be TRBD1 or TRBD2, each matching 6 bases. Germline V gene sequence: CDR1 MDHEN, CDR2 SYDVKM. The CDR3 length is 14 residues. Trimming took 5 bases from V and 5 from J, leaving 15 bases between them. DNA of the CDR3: TGTGCCAGCAGTCCGGGGGCAGGGATCGAGACCCAGTACTTC. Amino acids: CASSPGAGIETQYF.

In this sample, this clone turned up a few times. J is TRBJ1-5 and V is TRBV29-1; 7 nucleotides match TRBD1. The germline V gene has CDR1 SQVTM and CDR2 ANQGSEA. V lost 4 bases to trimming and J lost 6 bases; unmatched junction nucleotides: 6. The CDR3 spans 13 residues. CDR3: CSVADRESQPQHF. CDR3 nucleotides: TGCAGCGTTGCCGACAGGGAAAGTCAGCCCCAGCATTTT.

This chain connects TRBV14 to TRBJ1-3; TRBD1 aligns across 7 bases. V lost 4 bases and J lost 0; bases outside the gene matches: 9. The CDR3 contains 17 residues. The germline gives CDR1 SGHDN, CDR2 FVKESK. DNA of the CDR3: TGTGCCAGCAGCCTCCGGGACAGATTTACCTCTGGAAACACCATATATTTT. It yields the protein CASSLRDRFTSGNTIYF.

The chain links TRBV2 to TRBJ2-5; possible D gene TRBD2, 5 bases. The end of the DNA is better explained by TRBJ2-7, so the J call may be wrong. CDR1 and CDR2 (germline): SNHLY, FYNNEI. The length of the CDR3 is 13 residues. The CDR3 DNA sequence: TGTGCCAGCAGCGCGGGCCTATCCTACGAGCAGTACTTC. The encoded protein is CASSAGLSYEQYF.

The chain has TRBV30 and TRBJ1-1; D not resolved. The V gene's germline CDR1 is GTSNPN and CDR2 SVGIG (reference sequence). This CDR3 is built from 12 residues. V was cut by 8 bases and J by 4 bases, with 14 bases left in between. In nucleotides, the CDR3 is TGTGCCGCGTCCGGGGTGGGCACTGAAGCTTTCTTT. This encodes CAASGVGTEAFF.

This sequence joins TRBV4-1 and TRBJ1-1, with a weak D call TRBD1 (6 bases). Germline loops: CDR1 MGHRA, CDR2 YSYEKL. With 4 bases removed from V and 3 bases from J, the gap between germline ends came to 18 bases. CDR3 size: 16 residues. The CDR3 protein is CASSLEGHPSYTEAFF. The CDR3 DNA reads TGCGCCAGCAGCCTAGAGGGACATCCATCTTACACTGAAGCTTTCTTT.

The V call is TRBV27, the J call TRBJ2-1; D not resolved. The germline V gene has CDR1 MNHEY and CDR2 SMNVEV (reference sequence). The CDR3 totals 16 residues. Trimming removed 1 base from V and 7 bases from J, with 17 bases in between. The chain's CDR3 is CASSLFSQLGRNEQFF. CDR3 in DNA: TGTGCCAGCAGTTTATTCTCCCAGTTAGGTCGGAATGAGCAGTTCTTC.

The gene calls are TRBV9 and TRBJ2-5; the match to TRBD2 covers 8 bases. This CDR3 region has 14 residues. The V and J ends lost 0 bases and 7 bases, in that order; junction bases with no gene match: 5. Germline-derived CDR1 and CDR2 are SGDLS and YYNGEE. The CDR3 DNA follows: TGTGCCAGCAGCGTAGGGGGCCGGGGGGGGACCCAGTACTTC. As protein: CASSVGGRGGTQYF. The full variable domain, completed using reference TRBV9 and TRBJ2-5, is DSGVTQTPKHLITATGQRVTLRCSPRSGDLSVYWYQQSLDQGLQFLIQYYNGEERAKGNILERFSAQQFPDLHSELNLSSLELGDSALYFCASSVGGRGGTQYFGPGTRLLVL.

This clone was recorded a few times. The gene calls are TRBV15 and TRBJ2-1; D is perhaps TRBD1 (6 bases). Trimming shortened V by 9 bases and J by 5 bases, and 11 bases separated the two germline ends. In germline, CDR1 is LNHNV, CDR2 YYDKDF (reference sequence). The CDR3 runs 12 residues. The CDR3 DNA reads TGTGCCACTACGGACAGCAACAATGAGCAGTTCTTC. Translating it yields CATTDSNNEQFF.

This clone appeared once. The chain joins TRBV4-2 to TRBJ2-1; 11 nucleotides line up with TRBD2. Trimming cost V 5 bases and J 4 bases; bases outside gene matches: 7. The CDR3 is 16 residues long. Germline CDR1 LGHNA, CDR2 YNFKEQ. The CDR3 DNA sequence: TGTGCCAGCAGCTTGGGCGGGACTAGCGGATACAATGAGCAGTTCTTC. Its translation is CASSLGGTSGYNEQFF.

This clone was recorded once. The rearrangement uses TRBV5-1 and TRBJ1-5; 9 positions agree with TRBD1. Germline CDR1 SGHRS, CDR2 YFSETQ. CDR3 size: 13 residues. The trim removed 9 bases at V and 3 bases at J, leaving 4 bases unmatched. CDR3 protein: CAIRQGDNQPQHF. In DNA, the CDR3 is TGCGCCATCAGACAGGGGGACAATCAGCCCCAGCATTTT.

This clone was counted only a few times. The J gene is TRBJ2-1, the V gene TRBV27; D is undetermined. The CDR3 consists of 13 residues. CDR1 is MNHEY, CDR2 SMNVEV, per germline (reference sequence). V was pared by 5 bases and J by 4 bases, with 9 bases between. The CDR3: CASSIYSYNEQFF. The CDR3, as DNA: TGTGCCAGCAGTATCTATTCTTACAATGAGCAGTTCTTC.

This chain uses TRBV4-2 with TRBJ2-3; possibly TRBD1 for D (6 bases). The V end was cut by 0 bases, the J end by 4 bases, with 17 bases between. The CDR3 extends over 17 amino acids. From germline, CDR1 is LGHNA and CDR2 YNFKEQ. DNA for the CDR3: TGTGCCAGCAGCCAAGAACAGGGTTTCAGCCTGGCAGATACGCAGTATTTT. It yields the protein CASSQEQGFSLADTQYF.

The CDR3 spells CASREGLVTYEQYF. Here the CDR3 DNA reads TGCGCCAGCAGGGAGGGACTAGTAACCTACGAGCAGTACTTC. The chain carries TRBV5-1 and TRBJ2-7; TRBD2 matches 8 bases. The CDR3 consists of 14 residues. In germline, CDR1 is SGHRS, CDR2 YFSETQ. The V gene end was trimmed by 5 bases and the J gene end by 2 bases; junction bases not matched to a gene: 6.

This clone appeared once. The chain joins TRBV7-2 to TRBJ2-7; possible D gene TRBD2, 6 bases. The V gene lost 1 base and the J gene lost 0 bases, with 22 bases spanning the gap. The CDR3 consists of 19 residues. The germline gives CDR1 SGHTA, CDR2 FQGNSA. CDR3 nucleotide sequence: TGTGCCAGCAGCTTAGACCCCTCTCGGGGGTCTAGGGGCTCCTACGAGCAGTACTTC. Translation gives CASSLDPSRGSRGSYEQYF.

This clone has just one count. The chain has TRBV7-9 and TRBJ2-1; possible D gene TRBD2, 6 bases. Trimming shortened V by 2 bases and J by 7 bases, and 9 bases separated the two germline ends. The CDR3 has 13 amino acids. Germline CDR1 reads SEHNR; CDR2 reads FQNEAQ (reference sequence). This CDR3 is CASSLKGGNEQFF. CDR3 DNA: TGTGCCAGCAGCTTAAAGGGAGGTAATGAGCAGTTCTTC.

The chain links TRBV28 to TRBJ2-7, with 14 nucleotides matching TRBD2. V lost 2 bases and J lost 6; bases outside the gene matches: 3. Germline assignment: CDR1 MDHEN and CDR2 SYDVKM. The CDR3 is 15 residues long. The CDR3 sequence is CASSLIGLAGGEQYF. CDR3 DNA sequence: TGTGCCAGCAGTTTAATAGGACTAGCGGGAGGCGAGCAGTACTTC.

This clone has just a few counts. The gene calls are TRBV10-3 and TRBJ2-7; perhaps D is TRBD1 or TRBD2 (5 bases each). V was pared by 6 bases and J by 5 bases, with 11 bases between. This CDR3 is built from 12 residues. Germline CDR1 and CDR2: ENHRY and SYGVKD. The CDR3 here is CAISGTAHEQYF. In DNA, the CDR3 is TGTGCCATCAGCGGGACGGCGCACGAGCAGTACTTC.

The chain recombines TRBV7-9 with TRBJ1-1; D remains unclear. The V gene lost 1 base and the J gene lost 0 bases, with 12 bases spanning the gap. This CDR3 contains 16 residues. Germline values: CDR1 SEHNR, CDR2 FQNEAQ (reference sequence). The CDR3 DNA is TGTGCCAGCAGCTTAGAGAACTCTCTGATGAACACTGAAGCTTTCTTT. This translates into CASSLENSLMNTEAFF. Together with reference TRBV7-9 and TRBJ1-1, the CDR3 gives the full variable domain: DTGVSQNPRHKITKRGQNVTFRCDPISEHNRLYWYRQTLGQGPEFLTYFQNEAQLEKSRLLSDRFSAERPKGSFSTLEIQRTEQGDSAMYLCASSLENSLMNTEAFFGQGTRLTVV.